The 24 T cell receptor beta chains presented below share a single source sample, sequenced in a study of T cell changes during pregnancy in multiple sclerosis. Method: immunoSEQ multiplex PCR; TCRdb's copy keeps in-frame clones and lacks some. Here the sample spans some 40,000 clones, about 90% being singletons. Sequenced here: CD4+ T cells from peripheral blood mononuclear cells, sampled in the third trimester of pregnancy. Every receptor here comes from a female donor with multiple sclerosis, enrolled in a pregnancy study.

The chain uses TRBV9 and TRBJ2-6; D possibly corresponds to TRBD1 (5 bases). The germline CDR1 and CDR2 sequences are SGDLS and YYNGEE. The CDR3 extends over 17 amino acids. Between the trimmed V and J ends, which lost 0 bases and 0 bases, there was a span of 10 bases. The CDR3 DNA sequence: TGTGCCAGCAGCGTAGCGGGCAGGGCCTCTGGGGCCAACGTCCTGACTTTC. Translation gives CASSVAGRASGANVLTF.

The gene calls are TRBV11-1 and TRBJ2-7; 10 nucleotides match TRBD2. The CDR3 runs 13 residues. Germline lookup yields CDR1 SGHAT and CDR2 FQDESV (reference sequence). J was trimmed by 6 bases and V by 2 bases; bases with no gene match: 1. The CDR3 protein is CASSLTSGTEQYF. The DNA of the CDR3 is TGTGCCAGCAGCTTAACTAGCGGGACCGAGCAGTACTTC.

The chain has TRBV18 and TRBJ1-4; maybe TRBD1 (6 bases). CDR1 and CDR2 from the germline V gene are KGHSH and LQKENI. The CDR3 totals 12 residues. Trimming took 10 bases from V and 6 from J, leaving 12 bases between them. CDR3 sequence: CATQGSDEKLFF. For the CDR3, the DNA is TGTGCCACCCAGGGGTCGGATGAAAAACTGTTTTTT. Using reference TRBV18 and TRBJ1-4 for the parts outside the CDR3, the full variable domain is NAGVMQNPRHLVRRRGQEARLRCSPMKGHSHVYWYRQLPEEGLKFMVYLQKENIIDESGMPKERFSAEFPKEGPSILRIQQVVRGDSAAYFCATQGSDEKLFFGSGTQLSVL.

The V call is TRBV6-1, the J call TRBJ2-7; TRBD1 agrees at 7 bases. Germline CDR1 is MNHNS and CDR2 is SASEGT. Trimming at V came to 3 bases and at J to 3 bases, leaving 2 bases not matched to a gene. The CDR3 length is 13 residues. CDR3 bases: TGTGCCAGCAGTGACAGGGGGAACTACGAGCAGTACTTC. Translating gives CASSDRGNYEQYF.

V usage is TRBV11-1 and J usage is TRBJ2-7; 10 bases fit TRBD1. This CDR3 has 18 amino acids. V lost 1 base, J lost 3 bases, and 12 bases stayed unmatched. Germline CDR1 reads SGHAT; CDR2 reads FQDESV (reference sequence). CDR3 loop: CASSLESPGRDRGYEQYF. The CDR3 nucleotides read TGTGCCAGCAGCTTAGAGAGTCCTGGGCGGGACAGGGGCTACGAGCAGTACTTC.

The V and J genes are TRBV10-1 and TRBJ2-1, with D possibly matching TRBD2 (6 bases). The CDR3 runs 21 residues. Trimming cost V 3 bases and J 2 bases, with 29 bases left between them. The germline V gene encodes CDR1 WNHNN and CDR2 SYGVQD (reference sequence). The CDR3 region is CASSDQGGAGNSPLTYNEQFF. CDR3 nucleotide sequence: TGCGCCAGCAGTGACCAAGGAGGGGCGGGAAATTCACCTTTAACCTACAATGAGCAGTTCTTC.

In regard to this clone: Other DNA sequences in this specimen translate into the identical CDR3. The chain recombines TRBV5-1 with TRBJ2-5, with 12 nucleotides matching TRBD2. Per the germline V gene, CDR1 is SGHRS and CDR2 is YFSETQ. V lost 4 bases and J lost 2; bases outside the gene matches: 6. CDR3 length: 16 amino acids. CDR3 residues: CASSGGLAGGQETQYF. The CDR3 DNA sequence: TGCGCCAGCAGCGGGGGACTAGCGGGCGGACAAGAGACCCAGTACTTC. The complete variable domain, with remaining parts taken from reference TRBV5-1 and TRBJ2-5, reads KAGVTQTPRYLIKTRGQQVTLSCSPISGHRSVSWYQQTPGQGLQFLFEYFSETQRNKGNFPGRFSGRQFSNSRSEMNVSTLELGDSALYLCASSGGLAGGQETQYFGPGTRLLVL.

V gene TRBV5-1 combines with J gene TRBJ1-2; possible D gene TRBD1, 5 bases. The V and J ends lost 0 bases and 4 bases respectively, with 7 bases between them. The CDR3 length is 13 residues. The germline CDR1 and CDR2 sequences are SGHRS and YFSETQ. The CDR3 reads CASSLEGVYGYTF. The CDR3 coding sequence is TGCGCCAGCAGCTTGGAAGGGGTCTATGGCTACACCTTC.

This sequence joins TRBV10-3 and TRBJ2-3; TRBD1 matches at 7 bases. Germline CDR1 is ENHRY and CDR2 is SYGVKD. The junction had 2 bases not matched to a gene; V was cut back by 0 bases and J by 2 bases. CDR3 length equals 15 residues. CDR3 loop: CAISESTGDTDTQYF. Here the CDR3 DNA reads TGTGCCATCAGTGAGTCTACAGGGGACACAGATACGCAGTATTTT.

The chain recombines TRBV7-3 with TRBJ2-2, with TRBD1 as a possible D gene (6 bases). V was clipped by 5 bases and J by 7 bases, with 14 bases between them. Looked up from germline, CDR1 is SGHTA and CDR2 is FQGTGA. The CDR3 runs to 14 residues. The CDR3 DNA follows: TGTGCCAGCAGCCAAGGGGGAACTAGCGGGGAGCTGTTTTTT. Amino acid sequence: CASSQGGTSGELFF.

The J gene is TRBJ2-2, the V gene TRBV2, with 9 bases that match TRBD1. Germline values: CDR1 SNHLY, CDR2 FYNNEI. This CDR3 is built from 15 residues. V lost 5 bases to trimming and J lost 6 bases; unmatched junction nucleotides: 7. This chain's CDR3 is CASSLDRGWAGELFF. The DNA for the CDR3 is TGTGCCAGCAGTCTTGACAGGGGGTGGGCCGGGGAGCTGTTTTTT. The variable domain in full, completed from reference TRBV2 and TRBJ2-2, reads EPEVTQTPSHQVTQMGQEVILRCVPISNHLYFYWYRQILGQKVEFLVSFYNNEISEKSEIFDDQFSVERPDGSNFTLKIRSTKLEDSAMYFCASSLDRGWAGELFFGEGSRLTVL.

The chain uses TRBV5-4 and TRBJ2-6; TRBD2 matches at 7 bases. Trimming at V came to 6 bases and at J to 0 bases, leaving 6 bases not matched to a gene. This CDR3 is built from 16 residues. The germline CDR1 and CDR2 sequences are SGHNT and YYREEE (reference sequence). This CDR3 reads CASINRGSSGANVLTF. The CDR3 region has the DNA TGTGCCAGCATTAATCGCGGGAGCTCTGGGGCCAACGTCCTGACTTTC.

The chain links TRBV6-5 to TRBJ2-1, with 8 bases that match TRBD2. Germline loops: CDR1 MNHEY, CDR2 SVGAGI. Trimming removed 6 bases from V and 8 bases from J; junction bases left unmatched: 12. There are 15 residues in the CDR3. The DNA for the CDR3 is TGTGCCAGCAGCCTAACTAGCGGAACCGCTTATGAGCAGTTCTTC. Translating gives CASSLTSGTAYEQFF.

This clone showed up just once. The genes are TRBV14 and TRBJ1-1; 10 bases match TRBD1. There are 15 residues in the CDR3. CDR1 is SGHDN and CDR2 is FVKESK in the germline V gene. The junction had 5 bases not matched to a gene; V was cut back by 4 bases and J by 3 bases. In DNA form, the CDR3 reads TGTGCCAGCAGCCCTCTGGGGACAGGGGACACTGAAGCTTTCTTT. Translating gives CASSPLGTGDTEAFF.

This rearrangement joins TRBV28 to TRBJ1-6, with D perhaps TRBD1 (5 bases). The CDR3 is made up of 14 amino acids. V shed 7 bases and J shed 8 bases, with 15 bases lying between them. The germline V gene has CDR1 MDHEN and CDR2 SYDVKM. As DNA, the CDR3 is TGTGCCAGCAAAGAAGTGGGGCCCCATTCACCCCTCCACTTT. The encoded protein is CASKEVGPHSPLHF. Complete variable domain (other parts from reference TRBV28 and TRBJ1-6): DVKVTQSSRYLVKRTGEKVFLECVQDMDHENMFWYRQDPGLGLRLIYFSYDVKMKEKGDIPEGYSVSREKKERFSLILESASTNQTSMYLCASKEVGPHSPLHFGNGTRLTVT.

V and J are TRBV5-1 and TRBJ2-5; the D gene is possibly TRBD1 (6 bases). The CDR3 totals 14 residues. Germline V lookup: CDR1 SGHRS, CDR2 YFSETQ. The germline V and J ends were trimmed by 0 bases and 2 bases, with 8 bases remaining between them. The CDR3: CASSLAGQQETQYF. The CDR3 DNA reads TGCGCCAGCAGCTTGGCCGGACAGCAAGAGACCCAGTACTTC.

J is TRBJ2-7 and V is TRBV29-1, with TRBD1 matching 9 bases. V was clipped by 5 bases and J by 7 bases; unmatched bases: 6. The germline gives CDR1 SQVTM, CDR2 ANQGSEA. The CDR3 covers 12 residues. CDR3 loop: CSVSGTGREQYF. In nucleotides, the CDR3 is TGCAGCGTTAGCGGGACAGGGAGGGAGCAGTACTTC.

Concerning this clone itself: A junction boundary mismatches the germline segment, possibly from a read error. The rearrangement links TRBV7-7 to TRBJ2-4; maybe TRBD1 (5 bases). The CDR3 is 17 residues long. CDR1 and CDR2 from the germline V gene are SSHAT and FNYEAQ (reference sequence). For the CDR3, the DNA is TGTGCTAGCAGTCGAGGTACCAGGGAACGGACCAAAAACATTCAGTACTTC. Protein: CASSRGTRERTKNIQYF.

This clone was observed a handful of times. The genes are TRBV19 and TRBJ1-1; D gene uncertain. The V gene's germline CDR1 is LNHDA and CDR2 SQIVND (reference sequence). Trimming took 6 bases from V and 5 from J, leaving 16 bases between them. The CDR3 has 14 amino acids. CDR3 residues: CASSREASGTEAFF. The CDR3 DNA follows: TGTGCCAGTAGCCGAGAAGCATCGGGAACTGAAGCTTTCTTT.

The V call is TRBV6-5, the J call TRBJ1-1; perhaps TRBD1 as D (6 bases). Germline loops: CDR1 MNHEY, CDR2 SVGAGI. The CDR3 spans 15 residues. V was cut by 4 bases and J by 4 bases, with 16 bases left in between. For the CDR3, the DNA is TGTGCCAGCAGTTCAACCGCAGGGGCGAGCACTGAAGCTTTCTTT. Translation gives CASSSTAGASTEAFF.

CDR3 nucleotides: TGTGCCAGCAGCCGGGACAGGAACCAAGAGACCCAGTACTTC. It translates to CASSRDRNQETQYF. The gene calls are TRBV4-2 and TRBJ2-5; 8 nucleotides match TRBD1. Germline V gene lookup returns CDR1 LGHNA and CDR2 YNFKEQ. The junction had 1 base not matched to a gene; V was cut back by 4 bases and J by 0 bases. This CDR3 region has 14 residues.

This chain links TRBV12-5 with TRBJ2-7; perhaps TRBD1 as D (6 bases). Germline assignment: CDR1 LGHNT and CDR2 FRNRAP. CDR3 size: 13 residues. V lost 7 bases to trimming and J lost 3 bases, with 13 bases between them. The CDR3 sequence is CASADGQIYEQYF. In DNA form, the CDR3 reads TGTGCTAGTGCCGATGGACAGATCTACGAGCAGTACTTC.

This clone appeared a single time. V and J are TRBV7-3 and TRBJ2-3; the match to TRBD2 covers 12 bases. CDR1 is SGHTA, CDR2 FQGTGA, per germline. The trim removed 4 bases at V and 7 bases at J, leaving 3 bases unmatched. The CDR3 is made up of 14 amino acids. In DNA, the CDR3 is TGTGCCAGCAGCTCTGGACTAGCGGGGAATACGCAGTATTTT. It translates to CASSSGLAGNTQYF. Looking up the rest from reference TRBV7-3 and TRBJ2-3 gives the full variable domain: GAGVSQTPSNKVTEKGKYVELRCDPISGHTALYWYRQSLGQGPEFLIYFQGTGAADDSGLPNDRFFAVRPEGSVSTLKIQRTERGDSAVYLCASSSGLAGNTQYFGPGTRLTVL.

The chain is built from TRBV30 and TRBJ2-7; 9 bases line up with TRBD1. V gave up 2 bases and J gave up 3 bases; unmatched junction bases: 5. Germline V gene data show CDR1 as GTSNPN and CDR2 as SVGIG (reference sequence). The length of the CDR3 is 14 residues. In DNA form, the CDR3 reads TGTGCCTGGAGTAACCCGGGACAGGGCTACGAGCAGTACTTC. Its translation: CAWSNPGQGYEQYF.